This record looks at one TCR beta chain sequence and its context. Antigen specificity is unknown. The data derive from a study of T cells in localized non-small cell lung cancer. Study outcomes and limitations: Elevated circulating T cell density in blood was associated with longer overall survival. Uninvolved adjacent lung, not tumor, had the highest T cell clonality.

The length of the CDR3 is 15 residues. The junction had 5 bases not matched to a gene; V was cut back by 5 bases and J by 0 bases. Germline values: CDR1 SGHNT, CDR2 YYREEE (reference sequence). Profiling relied on immunoSEQ multiplex PCR, and the TCRdb table lists in-frame clones only, not all of them. The table shows under 30,000 clones, with 70% to 90% occurring only once. This receptor was obtained from a woman aged 35 to 69 with stage I lung adenocarcinoma. This rearrangement joins TRBV5-4 to TRBJ2-7, with 10 nucleotides matching TRBD2. The starting material was peripheral blood, obtained before any cancer treatment. The CDR3 sequence: CASSLTSGISYEQYF. DNA of the CDR3: TGTGCCAGCAGTCTTACTAGCGGGATCTCCTACGAGCAGTACTTC.